This T cell receptor beta chain was retrieved from a study of PD-1 blockade in classical Hodgkin lymphoma. The data were produced by immunoSEQ multiplex PCR, yet TCRdb's version contains in-frame clones alone and is incomplete. The table records 90,000 to 120,000 clones, 89% of them present only once. Patients all relapsed after autologous stem cell transplantation, and there was variation in brentuximab vedotin exposure. Sequenced here: peripheral blood mononuclear cells (PBMCs), sampled before the second cycle of nivolumab. This sequence was found in a human donor with classical Hodgkin lymphoma.

For the CDR3, the DNA is TGTGCCAGCAGCTTTGGTGAGGGAACTTCGACCTATGGCTACACCTTC. Residues: CASSFGEGTSTYGYTF. The J gene is TRBJ1-2, the V gene TRBV7-2; D not resolved. From germline, CDR1 is SGHTA and CDR2 FQGNSA. The CDR3 runs to 16 residues. V lost 3 bases and J 4 bases, leaving 18 bases between the germline ends.